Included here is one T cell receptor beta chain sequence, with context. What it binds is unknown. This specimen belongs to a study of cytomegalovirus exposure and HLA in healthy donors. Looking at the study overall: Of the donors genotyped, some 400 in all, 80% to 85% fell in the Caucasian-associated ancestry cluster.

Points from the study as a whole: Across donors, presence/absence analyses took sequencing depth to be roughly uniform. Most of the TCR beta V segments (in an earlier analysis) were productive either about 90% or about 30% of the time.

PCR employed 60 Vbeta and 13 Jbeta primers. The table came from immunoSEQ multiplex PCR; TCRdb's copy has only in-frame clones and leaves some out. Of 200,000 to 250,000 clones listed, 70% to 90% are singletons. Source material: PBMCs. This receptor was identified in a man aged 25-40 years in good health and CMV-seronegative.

The DNA of the CDR3 is TGTGCCAGCAGCCAAGACCGGGGGGGGATACCCTACAATGAGCAGTTCTTC. Protein: CASSQDRGGIPYNEQFF. The V gene is TRBV4-2, the J gene TRBJ2-1; 8 positions match TRBD2. V lost 0 bases and J lost 2; bases outside the gene matches: 6. In germline, CDR1 is LGHNA, CDR2 YNFKEQ. CDR3 size: 17 residues.